This TCR beta chain was sequenced for a study of shared T cell receptors in the human thymus. TCRdb keeps only in-frame clones here, not all; method: immunoSEQ multiplex PCR. The sample records approximately 730,000 clones, approximately 85% being singletons. Germline V lookup: CDR1 SGHNT, CDR2 YYREEE (reference sequence). This CDR3 contains 14 residues. V gave up 3 bases and J gave up 5 bases, with 14 bases separating them. These data are also associated with another study on human thymus T cells. That report notes: Healthy Finnish infants having corrective surgery for congenital heart defects served as donors. Thymus was obtained from resections taken during corrective heart surgery.

The specimen was thymocytes. The chain is built from TRBV5-4 and TRBJ2-5, with a tentative D call TRBD2 (7 bases). The TCR comes from a girl under two years old with a congenital heart defect. CDR3 DNA sequence: TGTGCCAGCAGCTCCGGGGGGCCAGGGGAGACCCAGTACTTC. Amino acid sequence: CASSSGGPGETQYF. Using reference TRBV5-4 and TRBJ2-5 for the parts outside the CDR3, the full variable domain is ETGVTQSPTHLIKTRGQQVTLRCSSQSGHNTVSWYQQALGQGPQFIFQYYREEENGRGNFPPRFSGLQFPNYSSELNVNALELDDSALYLCASSSGGPGETQYFGPGTRLLVL.